This T cell receptor (beta chain) came from a study of OX40 agonist ivuxolimab in advanced cancers. V shed 4 bases and J shed 9 bases, with 13 bases lying between them. CDR3 length: 12 residues. Looked up from germline, CDR1 is GTSNPN and CDR2 is SVGIG (reference sequence). Produced via immunoSEQ multiplex PCR; TCRdb's table is partial and in-frame only. Of tens of thousands of clones listed, 75% to 85% are singletons. The TCR comes from an adult with an advanced solid tumor such as melanoma, head and neck, liver or kidney cancer. Material: CD4+ or CD8+ T cells sorted from blood, obtained in a trial of the OX40 agonist ivuxolimab. J is TRBJ2-1 and V is TRBV30; TRBD2 is a possible D gene (7 bases). This CDR3 reads CAWTSGTFEQFF. CDR3 DNA: TGTGCCTGGACCAGCGGGACATTTGAGCAGTTCTTC. The whole variable domain, filled in from reference TRBV30 and TRBJ2-1, reads SQTIHQWPATLVQPVGSPLSLECTVEGTSNPNLYWYRQAAGRGLQLLFYSVGIGQISSEVPQNLSASRPQDRQFILSSKKLLLSDSGFYLCAWTSGTFEQFFGPGTRLTVL.